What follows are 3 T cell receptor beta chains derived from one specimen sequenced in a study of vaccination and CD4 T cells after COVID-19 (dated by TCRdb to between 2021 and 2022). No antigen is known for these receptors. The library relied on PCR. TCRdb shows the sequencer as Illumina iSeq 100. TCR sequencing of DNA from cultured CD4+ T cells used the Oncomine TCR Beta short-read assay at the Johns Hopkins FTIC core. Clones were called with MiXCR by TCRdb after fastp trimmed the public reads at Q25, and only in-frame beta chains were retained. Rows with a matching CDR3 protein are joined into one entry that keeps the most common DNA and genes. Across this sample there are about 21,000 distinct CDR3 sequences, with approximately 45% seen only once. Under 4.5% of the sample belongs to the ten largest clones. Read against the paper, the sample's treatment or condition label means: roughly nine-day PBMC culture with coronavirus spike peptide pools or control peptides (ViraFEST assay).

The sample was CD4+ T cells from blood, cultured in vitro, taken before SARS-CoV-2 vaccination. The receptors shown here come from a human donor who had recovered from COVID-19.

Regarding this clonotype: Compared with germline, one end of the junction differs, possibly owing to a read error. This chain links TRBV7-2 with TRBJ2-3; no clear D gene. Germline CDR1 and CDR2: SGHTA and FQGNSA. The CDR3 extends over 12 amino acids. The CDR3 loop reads CASSRSTDTQYF. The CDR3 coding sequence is TGCGCCAGCAGCAGAAGCACAGATACGCAGTATTTT.

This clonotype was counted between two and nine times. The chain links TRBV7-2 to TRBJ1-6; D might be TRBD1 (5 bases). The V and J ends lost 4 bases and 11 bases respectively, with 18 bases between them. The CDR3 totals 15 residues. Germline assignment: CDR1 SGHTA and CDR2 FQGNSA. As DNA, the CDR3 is TGTGCCAGCAGCTCCCGACAGCCTCCGGGGACACCCCTCCACTTT. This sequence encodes CASSSRQPPGTPLHF.

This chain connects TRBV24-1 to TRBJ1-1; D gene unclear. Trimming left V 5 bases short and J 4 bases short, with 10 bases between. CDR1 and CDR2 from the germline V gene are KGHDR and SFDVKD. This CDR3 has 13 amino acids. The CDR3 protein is CATSAASGTEAFF. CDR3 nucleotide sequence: TGTGCCACCAGTGCCGCTTCGGGCACTGAAGCTTTCTTT.